The clone carrying this T cell receptor beta chain was detected many times. The sample belongs to a study of human T cells and chemical hapten exposure. Described time point: patch test 1, 2 weeks after DPC sensitization. The sample's treatment: therapeutic diphenylcyclopropenone sensitization with weekly scalp DPC. The authors' total RNA extraction used unfractionated whole blood. Each cDNA molecule in the library carried unique molecular identifiers. MiXCR, applied by TCRdb to the RACE reads, yields one record per CDR3 protein. The data hold tens of thousands of distinct CDR3 sequences, with approximately 10% observed a single time. J lost 3 bases, V lost 4 bases, and 4 bases had no gene match. The CDR3 is 14 amino acids. From germline, CDR1 is SGDLS and CDR2 YYNGEE.

The clonotype originates from a middle-aged woman with alopecia areata. Some clones in this sample may be carry-over from other donors' samples. The chain uses TRBV9 and TRBJ2-1, with 7 bases that match TRBD2. The sample consisted of whole blood, taken in connection with sensitization to the hapten diphenylcyclopropenone (DPC). The CDR3 DNA reads as TGTGCCAGCAGCCGGGGGAGGGACTACAATGAGCAGTTCTTC. Translating gives CASSRGRDYNEQFF. The variable domain in full, with the rest retrieved from reference TRBV9 and TRBJ2-1, is DSGVTQTPKHLITATGQRVTLRCSPRSGDLSVYWYQQSLDQGLQFLIQYYNGEERAKGNILERFSAQQFPDLHSELNLSSLELGDSALYFCASSRGRDYNEQFFGPGTRLTVL.